This T cell receptor (beta chain) was captured by sequencing in a study of blood T cell repertoires in COVID-19 (dated by TCRdb to about 2020). Notes on the research overall: Collaborator samples came from the United States, Italy and Spain and covered acute and convalescent phases of COVID-19. The material from the prospective study consisted of cDNA or gDNA derived from T cells, B-cell-depleted T cells, or PBMCs. The dataset comprised deeply sampled blood TCRbeta repertoires from subjects exposed to, actively infected with, or recovered from COVID-19. The repertoires were made available in a free public database intended to serve as a resource for research on the immune response to SARS-CoV-2. The samples were drawn from the first 160 participants of the ongoing ImmuneRACE study and from 1,254 subjects provided by 6 global collaborators. A de-identified subject ID, COVID-19 status, age in years and sex were almost always included in the sample metadata. Where available, HLA class I and class II types were obtained from metadata supplied by the sample provider rather than from assay-based typing.

Trimming takes 7 bases from V and 5 bases from J, and the germline ends sit 16 bases apart. According to the germline V gene (reference sequence), CDR1 reads LNHDA and CDR2 reads SQIVND. Counted from cysteine to phenylalanine, this CDR3 has 14 amino acids. CDR3 DNA is the only sequence kept; it has 42 bases, read in frame from the first base. Overall study outcomes, separate from this receptor: The quantity of clinical and demographic metadata differed by source and by participant and was supplied without curation.

TCRbeta CDR3 regions were amplified from genomic DNA by means of the immunoSEQ Assay, a bias-controlled multiplex PCR. The study's processing was this. The number of nucleated cells in each sample was estimated from the amplification of reference gene primers within the assay. Sequence reads were collapsed and filtered to measure the absolute abundance of every unique TCRbeta CDR3 rearrangement. Productive Simpson clonality was computed per sample as the square root of Simpson's diversity index over productive rearrangements. TCRdb carries this immuneACCESS record with in-frame sequences only. Its versions omit some clonotypes, under half of them owing to an unresolved V gene in the studies checked, with the rest unexplained. That table furnishes V, J and clone size, whereas the DNA furnished D and trimming. This sample holds approximately 170,000 clones; 89% were observed only once. The top ten clonotypes cover under 2% of the sample.

Samples from volunteer blood donors who had recovered from COVID-19 were contributed by a second Seattle source. Each collaborating institution followed its own protocols to collect whole blood in K2EDTA tubes. For TCRbeta analysis, collaborators shipped samples as frozen whole blood, isolated PBMCs, or DNA extracted from either of those sample types. In the case of this clone: There is no known antigen for this receptor. Qualities for individual bases were not recorded, and no much larger clone is one base off.

The specimen sequenced was peripheral blood. The chain was built from TRBV19 and TRBJ2-3; matching of 5 bases hints at TRBD2 as the D gene. The TCR comes from a young man who had recovered from COVID-19. The DNA sequence is TGTGCCAGTACGGGTGGCGAGGGTCGAGATACGCAGTATTTT. Its translation reads: CASTGGEGRDTQYF.